This TCR beta chain derives from a study of cytomegalovirus exposure and HLA in healthy donors. The PCR contained 60 Vbeta and 13 Jbeta primers. Only in-frame clones appear in the TCRdb table, and some are missing; sequencing was by immunoSEQ multiplex PCR. The sample carries approximately 150,000 clones, around three quarters recorded once. V shed 3 bases and J shed 1 base, with 12 bases lying between them. Germline V gene data show CDR1 as KGHSH and CDR2 as LQKENI. The CDR3 has 15 amino acids. The sample consisted of PBMCs. This rearrangement joins TRBV18 to TRBJ1-1, with a possible D match to TRBD1 (5 bases). This TCR came from a male donor in good health and CMV-seronegative. CDR3 protein: CASSPWQGSNTEAFF. CDR3 bases: TGTGCCAGCTCACCGTGGCAGGGATCGAACACTGAAGCTTTCTTT.